This T cell receptor beta chain derives from a study of blood T cell repertoires in COVID-19. This CDR3 is built from 19 residues. The germline CDR1 and CDR2 sequences are SGHRS and YFSETQ. Trimming cost V 4 bases and J 1 base, with 24 bases left between them. In the source study's methods: The authors estimated nucleated cell counts from reference gene primer amplification. TCRdb keeps only in-frame clones here, not all; method: immunoSEQ multiplex PCR. V, J and clone size reflect that table, while D and trimming were determined from the DNA. The data show about 70,000 clones, with about 92% seen just once and 1.5% held by the top ten.

This receptor was obtained from a middle-aged man with acute or convalescent COVID-19. The chain couples TRBV5-1 to TRBJ2-1, with D perhaps TRBD2 (7 bases). The sample consisted of peripheral blood. The CDR3 spells CASSPRGGIASRSYNEQFF. The DNA for the CDR3 is TGCGCCAGCAGCCCCCGCGGGGGCATAGCGTCTAGATCCTACAATGAGCAGTTCTTC.